This TCR beta chain was sequenced during a study of neurological immune-mediated disorders. Time point reported: longitudinal time-point 3. This clonotype was seen a few times. The team produced cDNA through 5'RACE using 10-nucleotide random UMIs. Over 180 million TCR-beta sequences from 15-18 subjects came from every sequencing run. One entry per CDR3 protein, called by TCRdb with MiXCR from the 5' RACE reads. The data hold roughly 48,000 distinct CDR3 sequences, with roughly an eighth observed a single time. The TCR was taken from a male donor with HTLV-1-associated myelopathy (HAM/TSP). Sequencing used PBMCs.

The CDR3 DNA follows: TGTGCCAGCAGTTACGGGTCTAAGGTCAGGGGTATTACAACTAATGAAAAACTGTTTTTT. Protein product: CASSYGSKVRGITTNEKLFF. V usage is TRBV6-5 and J usage is TRBJ1-4; D might be TRBD1 (6 bases). In germline, CDR1 is MNHEY, CDR2 SVGAGI. CDR3 length: 20 residues. The V and J ends lost 2 bases and 0 bases respectively, with 22 bases between them.